This T cell receptor (beta chain) was captured by sequencing in a study of blood T cell repertoires in COVID-19. The overall study: Nucleic acid was either cDNA or gDNA, and it came from T cells, B-cell-depleted T cells, or PBMCs.

In Seattle, patients joined the study during active infection and were tracked longitudinally. Some clones are missing from TCRdb's copy, which holds only in-frame ones; the method was immunoSEQ multiplex PCR. This table has 85,000 to 120,000 clones, around nine tenths appearing once. The CDR3 loop spans 16 amino acids. The chain links TRBV21-1 to TRBJ1-6; the D segment call TRBD1 is taken from the table without a DNA check. TRBV21-1 is recorded as a pseudogene. This clonotype was obtained from a woman aged 45-65 years with COVID-19, enrolled during active disease. Material for sequencing was peripheral blood. The CDR3 DNA reads TGTGCCAGCAGCCCCCACCGGACAGGGGGCGACTCACCCCTCCACTTT. Its protein is CASSPHRTGGDSPLHF.